Detailed here is one TCR beta chain. The antigen remains undetermined. Germline V gene lookup returns CDR1 MNHNS and CDR2 SASEGT. CDR3 length: 14 residues. The V and J ends lost 6 bases and 3 bases respectively, with 12 bases between them. Amplification yielded TCR beta CDR3 regions, with RNA transcripts as the source. With the HTBI primer set, the TCR CDR3 went through a first round of RT-PCR. TCRdb used MiXCR to reprocess the multiplex PCR reads, holding one entry per CDR3 protein. The sample shows about 600,000 distinct CDR3 sequences, 15% to 20% of them seen only once. Clinical symptoms, serum thyroxine, TRAb, thyroid ultrasound and orbital computed tomography informed diagnoses. This specimen belongs to a study of T cells in Graves' hyperthyroidism and ophthalmopathy. Turning to the study itself: Sampling of peripheral blood happened at initial diagnosis, prior to any treatment.

The study, taken as a whole, reports: Most clonotypes expanded in the thyroid (above 0.001) were also present in blood.

The receptor was derived from a woman between 40 and 50 years old with Graves' ophthalmopathy. Sequences were obtained from blood. The rearrangement links TRBV6-1 to TRBJ1-5; D call uncertain. CDR3 loop: CASRVGANNQPQHF. The CDR3 nucleotides are TGTGCCAGCAGGGTCGGTGCAAACAATCAGCCCCAGCATTTT.